Given below is one TCR beta chain in context. As yet, its antigen is unknown. Pooled together were second doses at about 4 or about 12 weeks. The sample originates from a study of T cell responses to AZD1222 COVID-19 vaccine. Notes on the study in general: Spike-specific TCRs gained breadth and depth after people received two AZD1222 doses. Clonal diversity was possibly underestimated, and the donors were mostly white British, with more females.

The table came from immunoSEQ multiplex PCR; TCRdb's copy has only in-frame clones and leaves some out. The sample has about 94,000 clones, 85% seen once. Germline V CDR1 and CDR2: SGHAT, FQNNGV. The CDR3 runs to 15 residues. Germline trimming cut 2 bases from V and 7 bases from J; bases unmatched to any gene: 6. The material sequenced was peripheral blood, taken 28 days after the second AZD1222 dose. The TCR comes from an adult who received the AZD1222 COVID-19 vaccine. This chain links TRBV11-2 with TRBJ1-2, with 11 bases that match TRBD1. The CDR3 coding sequence is TGTGCCAGCAGCTTAACCGGGGACAGGGGGAGTGGCTACACCTTC. It yields the protein CASSLTGDRGSGYTF.